This T cell receptor (beta chain) was captured in a study of beta chain features in type 1 diabetes. Overall study findings and caveats: There was a moderate but significant shortening of TCRB CDR3s in all four CD4+ subsets of Type 1 diabetes patients.

On this clone itself: The antigen remains unidentified.

The CDR3 sequence is 17 residues long. Germline CDR1 is SGHRS and CDR2 is YFSETQ. V was pared by 2 bases and J by 0 bases, with 18 bases between. The entirety of the isolated RNA underwent reverse transcription, so expressed TCRB transcripts were sequenced. The repertoire was sequenced with immunoSEQ multiplex PCR; TCRdb's copy has only in-frame clones and lacks some. The sample includes some 150,000 clones, roughly 9% of them seen just once. This TCR came from a woman younger than 45 with type 1 diabetes. The sequencing sample was made of central memory CD4+ T cells from blood. The J gene is TRBJ2-7, the V gene TRBV5-1; D perhaps matches TRBD2 (5 bases). The CDR3 nucleotides read TGCGCCAGCAGCTTCGGAGCCGGGAATCGATTCTCCTACGAGCAGTACTTC. Its translation: CASSFGAGNRFSYEQYF.